The rows below give T cell receptor beta chains drawn from one sample of a study of cytomegalovirus exposure and HLA in healthy donors. Using immunoSEQ multiplex PCR, the repertoire was profiled, and TCRdb retains in-frame clones only, with some absent. The data hold about 210,000 clones, with about 76% observed a single time. The sequencing input was PBMCs. Source of these receptors: a male donor in good health and CMV-seropositive. Each CDR3 is given with its conserved first and last residue. The D gene is left open where the match is weak. Clone size, where shown, is once, few, many, or a class for clones that have expanded.

CASSWGTGVGAEQYF	TGTGCCAGCAGCTGGGGTACAGGGGTCGGCGCCGAGCAGTACTTC	TRBJ2-7	TRBD1	TRBV28	NA
CASSLAGGNTIYF	TGTGCCAGCAGCTTGGCCGGGGGAAACACCATATATTTT	TRBJ1-3	NA	TRBV5-4	NA
CASSRLSPGTSGREQFF	TGTGCCAGCAGCCGACTGTCGCCCGGGACTAGCGGGCGGGAGCAGTTCTTC	TRBJ2-1	TRBD2	TRBV11-2	NA
CASSQASEGYEQYF	TGCGCCAGCAGCCAAGCTAGTGAAGGCTACGAGCAGTACTTC	TRBJ2-7	NA	TRBV4-1	NA
CASSWTGYGTEAFF	TGTGCCAGCAGCTGGACAGGGTATGGCACTGAAGCTTTCTTT	TRBJ1-1	TRBD1	TRBV5-5	NA
CASSVRLAGEETQYF	TGTGCCAGCAGTGTCCGTCTAGCGGGGGAAGAGACCCAGTACTTC	TRBJ2-5	TRBD2	TRBV2	NA
CASSFGLAGGGDTQYF	TGTGCTAGCAGCTTTGGACTAGCGGGAGGGGGAGATACGCAGTATTTT	TRBJ2-3	TRBD2	TRBV7-7	few
CASSSSGNGIEQYF	TGTGCCAGCAGTTCTAGCGGGAACGGGATCGAGCAGTACTTC	TRBJ2-7	TRBD2	TRBV6-6	once
CASSRLAGGQNIQYF	TGTGCCAGCAGTCGACTAGCGGGAGGGCAAAACATTCAGTACTTC	TRBJ2-4	TRBD2	TRBV27	NA
CASSRGQGRYEQYF	TGTGCCAGCAGCCGGGGACAGGGAAGATACGAGCAGTACTTC	TRBJ2-7	TRBD1	TRBV7-6	once
CASKGQYRARTEAFF	TGTGCCAGCAAGGGACAGTATAGGGCCAGGACTGAAGCTTTCTTT	TRBJ1-1	TRBD1	TRBV27	NA
CASSLEGGLNTGELFF	TGCGCCAGCAGCTTGGAGGGGGGACTAAACACCGGGGAGCTGTTTTTT	TRBJ2-2	NA	TRBV5-1	NA
CASSNPGTGVNSPLHF	TGTGCCAGCAGCAACCCCGGGACAGGGGTGAATTCACCCCTCCACTTT	TRBJ1-6	NA	TRBV21-1	NA
CASTSPGELFF	TGTGCCAGCACTAGCCCCGGGGAGCTGTTTTTT	TRBJ2-2	NA	TRBV6-6	few
CAWSVRGRETQYF	TGTGCCTGGAGTGTACGAGGGAGGGAGACCCAGTACTTC	TRBJ2-5	NA	TRBV30	NA
CSVERGGKNIQYF	TGCAGCGTTGAAAGGGGGGGCAAGAACATTCAGTACTTC	TRBJ2-4	NA	TRBV29-1	few
CASSRGTGELFF	TGTGCCAGCAGTCGCGGGACCGGGGAGCTGTTTTTT	TRBJ2-2	NA	TRBV7-9	NA
CASSQSSSVASTDTQYF	TGTGCCAGCAGCCAATCGTCGTCTGTAGCTAGCACAGATACGCAGTATTTT	TRBJ2-3	NA	TRBV16	NA
CASSWGQGVTDTQYF	TGTGCCAGCAGCTGGGGACAGGGGGTGACGGATACGCAGTATTTT	TRBJ2-3	TRBD1	TRBV5-5	NA
CASSWGGYEQYF	TGTGCCAGCAGCTGGGGGGGATACGAGCAGTACTTC	TRBJ2-7	TRBD2	TRBV5-6	NA
CASSSPGDQPQHF	TGTGCCAGCAGCTCCCCAGGGGATCAGCCCCAGCATTTT	TRBJ1-5	NA	TRBV7-8	NA
CASSPPRDRVGDTQYF	TGTGCCAGCAGCCCCCCTAGGGACAGGGTTGGGGATACGCAGTATTTT	TRBJ2-3	TRBD1	TRBV7-3	NA
CSAGVGQNYGYTF	TGCAGCGCGGGGGTAGGGCAGAACTATGGCTACACCTTC	TRBJ1-2	NA	TRBV29-1	once
CASSARRQGLQYNYGYTF	TGTGCCAGCAGCGCCCGAAGACAGGGCCTTCAGTACAACTATGGCTACACCTTC	TRBJ1-2	TRBD1	TRBV5-4	NA
CASSAGGENYGYTF	TGTGCCAGCAGCGCAGGGGGCGAAAACTATGGCTACACCTTC	TRBJ1-2	TRBD1	TRBV11-2	NA
CASSLGVTDSNQPQHF	TGTGCCAGCAGCTTAGGGGTGACAGATAGCAATCAGCCCCAGCATTTT	TRBJ1-5	NA	TRBV7-9	NA
CASSPNRGKYNEQFF	TGTGCCAGCAGCCCAAATAGGGGGAAGTACAATGAGCAGTTCTTC	TRBJ2-1	NA	TRBV5-6	NA
CASSLDGGAQPQHF	TGCGCCAGCAGCTTGGACGGGGGGGCACAGCCCCAGCATTTT	TRBJ1-5	NA	TRBV5-1	NA
CASGGSGANVLTF	TGTGCCTCAGGGGGCTCTGGGGCCAACGTCCTGACTTTC	TRBJ2-6	TRBD1	TRBV10-3	NA
CASSRDRDGGKLFF	TGTGCCAGCAGTCGGGACAGGGACGGTGGAAAACTGTTTTTT	TRBJ1-4	TRBD1	TRBV4-2	NA
CAISSGTSGPNTGELFF	TGTGCCATCAGTTCCGGGACTAGCGGACCGAACACCGGGGAGCTGTTTTTT	TRBJ2-2	TRBD2	TRBV10-3	NA
CASSFPTDRDNQPQHF	TGTGCCAGCAGTTTCCCTACGGACAGGGATAATCAGCCCCAGCATTTT	TRBJ1-5	TRBD1	TRBV28	NA
CASSPQGNTEAFF	TGTGCCAGCAGCCCCCAGGGGAACACTGAAGCTTTCTTT	TRBJ1-1	NA	TRBV5-5	NA
CASTGRQNIQYF	TGTGCCAGCACAGGTCGGCAAAACATTCAGTACTTC	TRBJ2-4	NA	TRBV6-5	NA
CASSTTGGYNEQFF	TGTGCCAGCAGTACGACAGGGGGTTACAATGAGCAGTTCTTC	TRBJ2-1	TRBD1	TRBV6-1	few
CASSLSQGHEQFF	TGTGCCAGCAGCTTATCACAGGGCCATGAGCAGTTCTTC	TRBJ2-1	NA	TRBV7-3	NA
CASTTGGPNIQYF	TGTGCCAGCACCACAGGGGGGCCAAACATTCAGTACTTC	TRBJ2-4	TRBD1	TRBV5-6	once
CAKRGGYTF	TGTGCCAAGCGGGGGGGCTACACCTTC	TRBJ1-2	NA	TRBV6-1	NA
CASSQYGETQYF	TGTGCCAGCAGTCAGTATGGTGAGACCCAGTACTTC	TRBJ2-5	NA	TRBV27	NA
CASSTGQAVNEQFF	TGCGCCAGCAGCACGGGACAGGCGGTGAATGAGCAGTTCTTC	TRBJ2-1	TRBD1	TRBV5-1	NA